This T cell receptor (beta chain) was observed in a study of early T cells in non-severe SARS-CoV-2 infection. Study context: With bulk RNA from unsorted whole blood as input, sequencing yielded unpaired chains.

The study, taken as a whole, reports: Sequences matched to VDJdb favored anti-spike CD8 responses, while private and CD4 specificities were missed.

This clonotype has at least ten counts. The antigen is unknown. The CDR3 is 14 amino acids. The germline CDR1 and CDR2 sequences are SEHNR and FQNEAQ (reference sequence). The V and J ends lost 6 bases and 8 bases, in that order; junction bases with no gene match: 11. Individual cDNA molecules received unique molecular identifiers. From the 5' RACE reads, TCRdb called clonotypes with MiXCR, one entry per CDR3 protein. The sample carries about 30,000 distinct CDR3 sequences, approximately 5.2% recorded once. The source material was whole blood. The TCR comes from an adult who was a healthcare worker with PCR-confirmed SARS-CoV-2 infection or an uninfected control (not recorded which). The rearrangement joins TRBV7-9 to TRBJ2-3, with TRBD2 matching over 7 bases. DNA for the CDR3: TGTGCCAGCAGATCGGGACTACAGAGTGGTACGCAGTATTTT. As protein: CASRSGLQSGTQYF. Variable domain in full (rest from reference TRBV7-9 and TRBJ2-3): DTGVSQNPRHKITKRGQNVTFRCDPISEHNRLYWYRQTLGQGPEFLTYFQNEAQLEKSRLLSDRFSAERPKGSFSTLEIQRTEQGDSAMYLCASRSGLQSGTQYFGPGTRLTVL.